A selection of T cell receptor beta chains follows, all from one sample in a study of shared clonotypes between healthy human individuals. Sequencing used immunoSEQ multiplex PCR; TCRdb keeps in-frame clones, though not all of them. The sample lists about 820,000 clones, nearly 95% occurring once. Sequencing was done on a sample of naive CD8+ T cells sorted from blood. Receptors originate from a man aged 30 to 45 in good health. Both conserved end residues are trimmed from each CDR3. Fields, in order: CDR3 length, J gene, V gene, clone size, CDR3 protein. Size values are once, few and many counts, or a class for expanded clones, and some rows have none.

length: 15
J: TRBJ1-1
V: TRBV25-1
size: -
CDR3: ASSSFTRGSMNTEAF

length: 14
J: TRBJ1-1
V: TRBV5-8
size: -
CDR3: ASSLKQGESSTEAF

length: 14
J: TRBJ2-5
V: TRBV5-1
size: -
CDR3: ASSSPDRAFGQTQY

length: 14
J: TRBJ1-5
V: TRBV4-1
size: -
CDR3: ASSQDQGASNQPQH

length: 14
J: TRBJ2-7
V: TRBV10-1
size: -
CDR3: ASSEGLDRGSYEQY

length: 12
J: TRBJ1-2
V: TRBV29-1
size: -
CDR3: SVDKPGQGGGYT

length: 11
J: TRBJ2-1
V: TRBV9
size: -
CDR3: ASSVARANEQF

length: 12
J: TRBJ2-7
V: TRBV30
size: -
CDR3: AWSTGREFVEQY

length: 11
J: TRBJ2-3
V: TRBV10-2
size: -
CDR3: ASSEASGDTQY

length: 12
J: TRBJ1-1
V: TRBV4-3
size: -
CDR3: ASSQDSLNTEAF

length: 14
J: TRBJ2-1
V: TRBV5-1
size: many
CDR3: ASTPSEREFYNEQF

length: 11
J: TRBJ2-5
V: TRBV5-1
size: -
CDR3: ASRRTGEETQY

length: 9
J: TRBJ2-7
V: TRBV5-4
size: -
CDR3: ASQGFNEQY

length: 13
J: TRBJ2-7
V: TRBV7-2
size: -
CDR3: ASSQTDFGSYEQY

length: 14
J: TRBJ2-5
V: TRBV27
size: -
CDR3: ASSPGVDGLRETQY

length: 13
J: TRBJ1-2
V: TRBV6-1
size: -
CDR3: ASSEDGRTGIGYT

length: 11
J: TRBJ2-7
V: TRBV7-6
size: -
CDR3: ASSLTALYEQY

length: 12
J: TRBJ2-7
V: TRBV10-3
size: few
CDR3: AISTGTSGYEQY